One sample yielded the 14 T cell receptor beta chains listed below, sequenced in a study of blood T cell repertoires in COVID-19. TCRdb's table, derived via immunoSEQ multiplex PCR, lists solely in-frame clones and lacks some. The sample consists of roughly 67,000 clones, around three quarters of them appearing once. The sample taken for sequencing was peripheral blood. Source of these receptors: a human donor in a cohort sampled during active COVID-19.

The genes are TRBV7-2 and TRBJ1-4; TRBD1 might be the D (6 bases). CDR3 length: 14 amino acids. CDR1 is SGHTA, CDR2 FQGNSA, per germline. The V end was cut by 3 bases, the J end by 5 bases, with 10 bases between. CDR3 residues: CASSLTGENEKLFF. In DNA, the CDR3 is TGTGCCAGCAGCTTGACAGGAGAGAATGAAAAACTGTTTTTT.

The gene calls are TRBV6-5 and TRBJ2-1; D might be TRBD2 (6 bases). Germline V gene data show CDR1 as MNHEY and CDR2 as SVGAGI. Trimming stripped 8 bases from V and 7 bases from J, with 15 bases between. CDR3 size: 13 residues. The CDR3 protein is CASGNPGRNEQFF. Here the CDR3 DNA reads TGTGCCAGCGGCAACCCGGGGAGGAATGAGCAGTTCTTC.

V and J are TRBV7-2 and TRBJ2-3; 12 nucleotides match TRBD2. Germline CDR1 is SGHTA and CDR2 is FQGNSA. V lost 2 bases to trimming and J lost 1 base; unmatched junction nucleotides: 4. This CDR3 contains 17 residues. The chain's CDR3 is CASSLSLAGGGTDTQYF. CDR3 sequence (DNA): TGTGCCAGCAGCTTATCCCTAGCGGGAGGGGGCACAGATACGCAGTATTTT.

The V call is TRBV10-3, the J call TRBJ2-7, with 10 bases lining up with TRBD2. Per germline, CDR1 ENHRY and CDR2 SYGVKD. The CDR3 contains 15 residues. V gave up 3 bases and J gave up 3 bases; unmatched junction bases: 5. The CDR3 here is CAISDSSGRVYEQYF. The CDR3 bases are TGTGCCATCAGTGATTCTAGCGGGAGAGTCTACGAGCAGTACTTC.

This clone was seen a handful of times. V is TRBV2 and J is TRBJ1-2; 7 bases map to TRBD1. Germline V gene data show CDR1 as SNHLY and CDR2 as FYNNEI. V lost 7 bases and J lost 4; bases outside the gene matches: 3. The CDR3 runs 12 residues. The CDR3 nucleotides are TGTGCCAGCATCAGACAGGGCTATGGCTACACCTTC. Its protein is CASIRQGYGYTF.

V gene TRBV11-2 combines with J gene TRBJ1-1, with TRBD1 matching 8 bases. The length of the CDR3 is 16 residues. Trimming at V came to 2 bases and at J to 1 base, leaving 6 bases not matched to a gene. The germline gives CDR1 SGHAT, CDR2 FQNNGV. The DNA of the CDR3 is TGTGCCAGCAGCTTACCCCCTGGACAGGGGAACACTGAAGCTTTCTTT. Its protein is CASSLPPGQGNTEAFF.

The chain recombines TRBV2 with TRBJ2-2; 12 nucleotides align to TRBD2. Germline trimming cut 8 bases from V and 6 bases from J; bases unmatched to any gene: 4. CDR3 length equals 14 residues. From germline, CDR1 is SNHLY and CDR2 FYNNEI. The CDR3 sequence: CASGLAGRAGELFF. The CDR3 DNA reads TGTGCCAGCGGACTAGCGGGGCGCGCCGGGGAGCTGTTTTTT.

The chain employs TRBV19 and TRBJ1-5; no definite D call. The V gene's germline CDR1 is LNHDA and CDR2 SQIVND (reference sequence). With 5 bases removed from V and 7 bases from J, the gap between germline ends came to 15 bases. The CDR3 has 14 residues. The CDR3 DNA is TGTGCCAGTAGTCCCCGGGGAACGGGCCAGCCCCAGCATTTT. This codes for CASSPRGTGQPQHF.

The CDR3, as DNA: TGTGCCAGCAGTTACTCGGGCAACTCCTACGAGCAGTACTTC. Protein: CASSYSGNSYEQYF. The rearrangement joins TRBV6-2 or TRBV6-3 to TRBJ2-7; D gene uncertain. Between the trimmed V and J ends, which lost 0 bases and 0 bases, there was a span of 6 bases. CDR1 and CDR2 from the germline V gene are MNHEY and SVGEGT. This CDR3 contains 14 residues.

The table lists this clone with a count of one. The rearrangement uses TRBV28 and TRBJ2-3, with D tentatively TRBD1 (6 bases). Trimming stripped 4 bases from V and 0 bases from J, with 11 bases between. The CDR3 totals 15 residues. Germline CDR1 reads MDHEN; CDR2 reads SYDVKM. The CDR3 bases are TGTGCCAGCAGTTCGTGGACAGATAGCACAGATACGCAGTATTTT. It specifies CASSSWTDSTDTQYF.

The rearrangement uses TRBV7-2 and TRBJ2-7; TRBD2 agrees at 12 bases. V gave up 6 bases and J gave up 5 bases; unmatched junction bases: 8. This CDR3 has 15 residues. The germline V gene has CDR1 SGHTA and CDR2 FQGNSA. The CDR3, as DNA: TGTGCCAGCAGTCAAGCACTAGCGGGGGGCCACGAGCAGTACTTC. This gives the protein CASSQALAGGHEQYF.

This sequence joins TRBV4-2 and TRBJ2-1, with D maybe TRBD2 (6 bases). V was clipped by 5 bases and J by 0 bases, with 11 bases between them. Germline V gene sequence: CDR1 LGHNA, CDR2 YNFKEQ. The CDR3 is 15 amino acids. The CDR3 nucleotides are TGTGCCAGCAGCTTTACGGGAGCCTCCTACAATGAGCAGTTCTTC. This sequence encodes CASSFTGASYNEQFF.

This clone was counted a few times. This sequence joins TRBV10-1 and TRBJ2-7, with 10 positions matching TRBD1. Looked up from germline, CDR1 is WNHNN and CDR2 is SYGVQD (reference sequence). The V and J ends lost 0 bases and 4 bases, in that order; junction bases with no gene match: 6. The CDR3 loop spans 16 amino acids. CDR3 in amino acids: CASSESWTGGVYEQYF. DNA of the CDR3: TGCGCCAGCAGTGAGTCTTGGACAGGGGGAGTATACGAGCAGTACTTC.

The rearrangement links TRBV19 to TRBJ2-2, with D possibly TRBD1 on 6 matching bases. Trimming took 6 bases from V and 4 from J, leaving 12 bases between them. Germline values: CDR1 LNHDA, CDR2 SQIVND (reference sequence). CDR3 size: 14 residues. The CDR3 DNA sequence: TGTGCCAGTAGGACGTGGACAGTCACCGGGGAGCTGTTTTTT. It encodes CASRTWTVTGELFF.